This TCR beta chain stems from a study of blood T cells in healthy people across ages. General observations from the study: As naive T cell percentage varied, TCR beta diversity correlated strongly with it.

This clonotype appeared once. The antigen is undetermined. Together with a sample-barcoded 5' primer, a J-beta primer mix was included in a second PCR lasting about 7 to 12 cycles. Every cDNA molecule carried a tag from a template-switch adaptor bearing 12 random nucleotides. TCRdb fed the 5' RACE reads into MiXCR, producing one record per CDR3 protein. The data show roughly 1,800,000 distinct CDR3 sequences, 40% to 55% seen once. The germline V and J ends were trimmed by 4 bases and 2 bases, with 11 bases remaining between them. The CDR3 is made up of 13 amino acids. In germline, CDR1 is DFQATT, CDR2 SNEGSKA (reference sequence). In each sample, at least 7 million PBMCs were isolated.

The sequenced sample consisted of blood. This clonotype was obtained from a woman in her thirties or forties in good health. The chain uses TRBV20-1 and TRBJ1-2; no reliable D call. The CDR3 sequence is CSATDIENYGYTF. Here the CDR3 DNA reads TGCAGTGCTACTGACATTGAAAACTATGGCTACACCTTC.